This T cell receptor (beta chain) was found in a study of T cell changes during pregnancy in multiple sclerosis. Sequenced by immunoSEQ multiplex PCR; TCRdb stores in-frame clones only, minus some. Counted here are around 130,000 clones, 90% to 96% occurring once; the ten biggest clones make up approximately 0.45%. V dropped 6 bases and J dropped 4 bases, with 10 bases sitting between them. Germline V gene sequence: CDR1 ENHRY, CDR2 SYGVKD. This CDR3 is built from 12 residues. The TCR originated in a female donor with multiple sclerosis, enrolled in a pregnancy study. The chain employs TRBV10-3 and TRBJ2-7, with no clear D. The input for sequencing was peripheral blood, taken after pregnancy. CDR3 amino acids: CAIRTESYEQYF. CDR3 sequence (DNA): TGTGCCATCAGGACTGAGAGTTACGAGCAGTACTTC.